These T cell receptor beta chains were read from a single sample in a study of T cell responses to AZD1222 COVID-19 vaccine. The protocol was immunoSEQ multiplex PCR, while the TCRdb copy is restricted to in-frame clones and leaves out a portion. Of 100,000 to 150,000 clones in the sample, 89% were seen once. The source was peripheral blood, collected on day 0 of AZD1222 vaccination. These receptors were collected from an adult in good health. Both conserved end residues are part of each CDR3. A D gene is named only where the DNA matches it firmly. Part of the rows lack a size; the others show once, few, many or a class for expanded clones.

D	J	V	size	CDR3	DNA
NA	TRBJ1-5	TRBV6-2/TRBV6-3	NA	CASSQGAQPQHF	TGTGCCAGCAGCCAAGGAGCACAGCCCCAGCATTTT
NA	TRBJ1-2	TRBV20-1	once	CSASSGVDYGYTF	TGCAGTGCTAGTTCGGGTGTCGACTATGGCTACACCTTC
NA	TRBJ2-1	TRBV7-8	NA	CASAEGGFYNEQFF	TGTGCCAGCGCAGAGGGGGGGTTCTACAATGAGCAGTTCTTC
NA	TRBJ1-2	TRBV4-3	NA	CASSQGSLEQIYGYTF	TGCGCCAGCAGCCAAGGGTCATTAGAACAGATCTATGGCTACACCTTC
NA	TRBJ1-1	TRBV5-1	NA	CASSLDGQSQRGAFF	TGCGCCAGCAGCTTGGATGGACAGTCGCAGAGAGGGGCTTTCTTT
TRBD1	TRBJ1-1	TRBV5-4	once	CASSLGTGGTMNTEAFF	TGTGCCAGCAGCTTGGGGACAGGGGGAACCATGAACACTGAAGCTTTCTTT
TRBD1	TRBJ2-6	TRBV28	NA	CASSLHILGDREEPGANVLTF	TGTGCCAGCAGTTTACATATTTTGGGGGACAGGGAGGAACCTGGGGCCAACGTCCTGACTTTC
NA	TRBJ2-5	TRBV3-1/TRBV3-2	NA	CASSQTSKTQYF	TGTGCCAGCAGCCAAACTTCAAAGACCCAGTACTTC
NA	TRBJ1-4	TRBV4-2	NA	CASSQGQREKLFF	TGTGCCAGCAGCCAGGGACAACGGGAAAAACTGTTTTTT
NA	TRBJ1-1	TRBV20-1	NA	CSAFYNTEAFF	TGCAGTGCTTTTTATAACACTGAAGCTTTCTTT
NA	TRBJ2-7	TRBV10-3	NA	CAISYAGGEQYF	TGTGCCATCAGTTACGCTGGCGGAGAGCAGTACTTC
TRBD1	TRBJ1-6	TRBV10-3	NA	CAISESKVGQGGSPLHF	TGTGCCATCAGTGAGTCGAAGGTGGGACAGGGTGGTTCACCCCTCCACTTT
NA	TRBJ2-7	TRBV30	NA	CAWSDFQSGYF	TGTGCCTGGAGTGACTTCCAGAGCGGGTACTTC
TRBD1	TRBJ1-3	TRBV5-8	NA	CASGRGGTGNTIYF	TGTGCCAGCGGGCGAGGGGGCACGGGAAACACCATATATTTT
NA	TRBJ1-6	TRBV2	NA	CASSGDSRYNSPLHF	TGTGCCAGCAGTGGCGACTCACGCTATAATTCACCCCTCCACTTT
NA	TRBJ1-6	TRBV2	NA	CASRAGNNSPLHF	TGTGCCAGCAGGGCAGGGAATAATTCACCCCTCCACTTT
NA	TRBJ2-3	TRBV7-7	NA	CASSFGSGGDTQYF	TGTGCTAGCAGCTTTGGGTCCGGAGGGGATACGCAGTATTTT
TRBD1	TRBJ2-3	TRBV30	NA	CACRDRAVSDTQYF	TGTGCCTGCCGGGACAGGGCCGTATCAGATACGCAGTATTTT
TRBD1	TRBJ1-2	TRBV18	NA	CASSPPVGTGASSYTF	TGTGCCAGCTCACCACCGGTTGGGACAGGGGCGTCCAGCTACACCTTC
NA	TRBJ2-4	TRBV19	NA	CASSMWGGGNIQYF	TGTGCCAGTAGTATGTGGGGTGGAGGAAACATTCAGTACTTC
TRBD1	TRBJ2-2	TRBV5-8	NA	CASSSRTGRTGELFF	TGTGCCAGCAGCTCAAGGACAGGGAGGACCGGGGAGCTGTTTTTT
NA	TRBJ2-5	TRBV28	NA	CASSLARLQETQYF	TGTGCCAGCAGTTTGGCCCGACTCCAAGAGACCCAGTACTTC
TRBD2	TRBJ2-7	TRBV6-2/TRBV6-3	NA	CASSRQTSGFHYEQYF	TGTGCCAGCAGTCGACAGACTAGCGGCTTTCACTACGAGCAGTACTTC
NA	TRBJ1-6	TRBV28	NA	CASSFRDIPPLHF	TGTGCCAGCAGTTTTCGTGACATTCCACCCCTCCACTTT
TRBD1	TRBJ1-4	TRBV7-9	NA	CASSQNGGQNEKLFF	TGTGCCAGCAGTCAAAATGGGGGACAGAATGAAAAACTGTTTTTT
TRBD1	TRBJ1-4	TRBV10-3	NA	CATTGGDEKLFF	TGTGCCACGACAGGGGGTGATGAAAAACTGTTTTTT
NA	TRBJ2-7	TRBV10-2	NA	CASLPGQWEGEQYF	TGCGCCAGCTTACCGGGACAGTGGGAGGGCGAGCAGTACTTC
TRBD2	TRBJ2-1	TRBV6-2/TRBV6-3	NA	CASSRLAGGLLNEQFF	TGTGCCAGCAGTAGACTAGCGGGGGGGCTTCTCAATGAGCAGTTCTTC
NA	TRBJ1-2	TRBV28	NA	CASSSGDANYGYTF	TGTGCCAGCAGTTCCGGGGATGCTAACTATGGCTACACCTTC
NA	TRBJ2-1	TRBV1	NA	CTSTPNRLAGNEQFF	TGCACCAGCACGCCGAATCGACTAGCAGGCAATGAGCAGTTCTTC
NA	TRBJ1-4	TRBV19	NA	CASSISGSGEKLFF	TGTGCCAGTAGTATTTCTGGGAGCGGCGAAAAACTGTTTTTT
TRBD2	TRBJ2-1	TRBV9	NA	CASSARLAGGPRNNEQFF	TGTGCCAGCAGCGCTAGACTAGCGGGAGGGCCAAGGAACAATGAGCAGTTCTTC
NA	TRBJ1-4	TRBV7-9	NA	CASRVNPNEKLFF	TGTGCCAGCAGGGTAAACCCTAATGAAAAACTGTTTTTT
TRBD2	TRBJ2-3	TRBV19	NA	CASERTGTSGETSTDTQYF	TGTGCCAGTGAACGAACCGGGACTAGCGGGGAGACTAGCACAGATACGCAGTATTTT
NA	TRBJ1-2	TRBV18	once	CASSPRADLTGGYTF	TGTGCCAGCTCACCTAGGGCAGACCTGACCGGGGGCTACACCTTC
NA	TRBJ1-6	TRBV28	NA	CASQSSYNSPLHF	TGTGCCTCTCAGAGCTCCTATAATTCACCCCTCCACTTT
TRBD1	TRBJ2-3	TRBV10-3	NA	CAIQPGQNTDTQYF	TGTGCCATTCAACCGGGACAGAACACAGATACGCAGTATTTT
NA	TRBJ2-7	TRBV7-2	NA	CASSLDGGPGEQYF	TGTGCCAGCAGCTTAGATGGGGGCCCTGGGGAGCAGTACTTC